These 12 T cell receptor beta chains came from one sample sequenced in a study of blood T cell repertoires in COVID-19. Assay: immunoSEQ multiplex PCR; the TCRdb copy retains only in-frame clones and omits some. The sample has around 99,000 clones; about nine tenths are singletons. Sequencing was performed on peripheral blood. The receptors derive from a man in his fifties with active or convalescent COVID-19.

The rearrangement uses TRBV10-2 and TRBJ1-6; a weak D match, TRBD1 (6 bases). Trimming took 6 bases from V and 10 from J, leaving 13 bases between them. The length of the CDR3 is 13 residues. Germline lookup yields CDR1 WSHSY and CDR2 SAAADI. As DNA, the CDR3 is TGCGCCAGCAGAACAGGGACCGAATCACCCCTCCACTTT. Translating it yields CASRTGTESPLHF.

The V call is TRBV19, the J call TRBJ2-2, with 9 bases that match TRBD2. The V segment lost 6 bases and the J segment 3 bases; nucleotides outside the gene matches: 14. CDR1 is LNHDA and CDR2 is SQIVND in the germline V gene (reference sequence). The CDR3 length is 18 residues. In nucleotides, the CDR3 is TGTGCCAGTAGCCCCGCTCGAGCGGGAGGTTTTTACACCGGGGAGCTGTTTTTT. It encodes CASSPARAGGFYTGELFF. Full variable domain (missing parts from reference TRBV19 and TRBJ2-2): DGGITQSPKYLFRKEGQNVTLSCEQNLNHDAMYWYRQDPGQGLRLIYYSQIVNDFQKGDIAEGYSVSREKKESFPLTVTSAQKNPTAFYLCASSPARAGGFYTGELFFGEGSRLTVL.

The rearrangement uses TRBV28 and TRBJ1-6; perhaps TRBD1 as D (6 bases). This CDR3 is built from 13 residues. Trimming took 5 bases from V and 10 from J, leaving 12 bases between them. Germline CDR1 reads MDHEN; CDR2 reads SYDVKM. This chain's CDR3 is CASSGYGGSPLHF. In DNA form, the CDR3 reads TGTGCCAGCAGTGGCTATGGGGGCTCACCCCTCCACTTT. The full variable domain, with the rest looked up from reference TRBV28 and TRBJ1-6, is DVKVTQSSRYLVKRTGEKVFLECVQDMDHENMFWYRQDPGLGLRLIYFSYDVKMKEKGDIPEGYSVSREKKERFSLILESASTNQTSMYLCASSGYGGSPLHFGNGTRLTVT.

About this clone itself: The junction differs from germline at one of its ends, possibly a read error. V usage is TRBV7-2 and J usage is TRBJ2-7, with TRBD2 matching over 7 bases. The germline CDR1 and CDR2 sequences are SGHTA and FQGNSA. CDR3 length: 14 residues. This CDR3 reads CASSLAGRRGEQYF. In DNA, the CDR3 is TGTGCCAGCAGTTTAGCGGGCCGGAGGGGCGAGCAGTACTTC.

The gene calls are TRBV6-6 and TRBJ2-7; 7 nucleotides agree with TRBD2. The CDR3 sequence is 13 residues long. Germline V gene lookup returns CDR1 MNHNY and CDR2 SVGAGI (reference sequence). Trimming removed 10 bases from V and 3 bases from J; junction bases left unmatched: 9. CDR3 in amino acids: CATQPAGDYEQYF. The CDR3 nucleotides read TGTGCCACCCAGCCGGCGGGGGACTACGAGCAGTACTTC.

The chain couples TRBV6-1 to TRBJ2-1, with D perhaps matching TRBD2 (5 bases). CDR3 size: 17 residues. CDR1 is MNHNS and CDR2 is SASEGT in the germline V gene. V lost 1 base to trimming and J lost 2 bases, with 15 bases between them. The CDR3 coding sequence is TGTGCCAGCAGTGAAGTGGTCCAGCGGATGGCCTACAATGAGCAGTTCTTC. Translation gives CASSEVVQRMAYNEQFF.

The rearrangement joins TRBV7-9 to TRBJ1-1; 9 nucleotides agree with TRBD1. Germline CDR1 is SEHNR and CDR2 is FQNEAQ (reference sequence). V was pared by 4 bases and J by 4 bases, with 7 bases of the junction left unmatched. This CDR3 has 15 residues. The CDR3 region has the DNA TGTGCCAGCAGCTCCTCCGACAGGGGGGGCACTGAAGCTTTCTTT. Amino acid sequence: CASSSSDRGGTEAFF. The full variable domain, completed using reference TRBV7-9 and TRBJ1-1, is DTGVSQNPRHKITKRGQNVTFRCDPISEHNRLYWYRQTLGQGPEFLTYFQNEAQLEKSRLLSDRFSAERPKGSFSTLEIQRTEQGDSAMYLCASSSSDRGGTEAFFGQGTRLTVV.

The chain has TRBV2 and TRBJ2-3; D is perhaps TRBD1 (5 bases). V was clipped by 4 bases and J by 5 bases, with 13 bases between them. Germline V CDR1 and CDR2: SNHLY, FYNNEI. The CDR3 runs to 14 residues. The CDR3: CASSGQYGQDTQYF. The CDR3 DNA is TGTGCCAGCAGTGGACAGTATGGACAAGATACGCAGTATTTT. Complete variable domain (other parts from reference TRBV2 and TRBJ2-3): EPEVTQTPSHQVTQMGQEVILRCVPISNHLYFYWYRQILGQKVEFLVSFYNNEISEKSEIFDDQFSVERPDGSNFTLKIRSTKLEDSAMYFCASSGQYGQDTQYFGPGTRLTVL.

This chain connects TRBV4-3 to TRBJ2-1; D gene unclear. The CDR3 extends over 15 amino acids. Trimming left V 1 base short and J 6 bases short, with 13 bases between. The germline gives CDR1 LGHNA, CDR2 YSLEER. CDR3 loop: CASSQGTSSRNEQFF. In DNA, the CDR3 is TGCGCCAGCAGCCAAGGTACTTCTTCGCGCAATGAGCAGTTCTTC.

This clone was picked up a small number of times. V gene TRBV28 combines with J gene TRBJ2-7, with D perhaps TRBD1 (5 bases). CDR1 is MDHEN, CDR2 SYDVKM, per germline. The V end lost 1 base, the J end lost 3 bases, and 10 bases lay between the germline ends. The CDR3 sequence is 14 residues long. As DNA, the CDR3 is TGTGCCAGCAGTTTATTAGACAGTAACTACGAGCAGTACTTC. Protein: CASSLLDSNYEQYF.

The rearrangement uses TRBV23-1 and TRBJ2-1; possible D gene TRBD1, 5 bases. TRBV23-1 is known as an ORF, though its function is uncertain. This CDR3 comprises 16 residues. The V gene lost 2 bases and the J gene lost 4 bases, with 15 bases spanning the gap. The CDR3 sequence: CASSQNQAREYNEQFF. The CDR3 coding sequence is TGCGCCAGCAGTCAAAATCAGGCCAGGGAATACAATGAGCAGTTCTTC.

This chain joins TRBV6-1 and TRBJ1-2, with 7 bases that match TRBD1. CDR3 length: 13 amino acids. After removal of 3 bases from V and 3 bases from J, the junction contained 1 base not matched to a gene. The germline V gene has CDR1 MNHNS and CDR2 SASEGT. The CDR3: CASSETGHYGYTF. Here the CDR3 DNA reads TGTGCCAGCAGTGAGACAGGGCACTATGGCTACACCTTC.